These 32 T cell receptor beta chains originate from one sample sequenced in a study of T-cell reconstitution after alpha-beta-depleted transplantation in children. Unique molecular identifiers were used to barcode this TCRbeta library. TCRdb reprocessed the PCR reads via MiXCR and lists one record per CDR3 protein. This repertoire shows about 200,000 distinct CDR3 sequences, roughly 18% found once; its top ten account for just under 45%. The material was PBMCs, mostly from graft donor cells, obtained 360 days after TCRalphabeta/CD19-depleted stem cell transplant. The source of these receptors is a male patient between 2 and 9 years old who had a stem cell transplant for acute lymphoblastic leukemia, so the T cells may come from the graft donor.

This clonotype has a count of ten or more. The rearrangement links TRBV20-1 to TRBJ2-7; unclear D gene. CDR1 and CDR2 (germline): DFQATT, SNEGSKA (reference sequence). This CDR3 has 14 amino acids. V lost 3 bases, J lost 0 bases, and 12 bases lay in between. In DNA form, the CDR3 reads TGCAGTGCTAGCCCGGTGGAGCGCTCCTACGAGCAGTACTTC. Amino acids: CSASPVERSYEQYF.

The chain uses TRBV15 and TRBJ2-6, with 10 bases identical to TRBD1. Germline loops: CDR1 LNHNV, CDR2 YYDKDF (reference sequence). This CDR3 is built from 18 residues. V was pared by 5 bases and J by 0 bases, with 7 bases of the junction left unmatched. Here the CDR3 DNA reads TGTGCCACCAGCCCCGGGACAGGGGTCACCTCTGGGGCCAACGTCCTGACTTTC. Translated: CATSPGTGVTSGANVLTF.

This clonotype was seen a handful of times. The V and J genes are TRBV16 and TRBJ2-1, with D perhaps matching TRBD1 (6 bases). The CDR3 extends over 14 amino acids. The germline V and J ends were trimmed by 6 bases and 4 bases, with 13 bases remaining between them. Germline assignment: CDR1 KGHSY and CDR2 FQNENV. The CDR3 loop is CASSAWGPYNEQFF. The DNA for the CDR3 is TGTGCCAGCAGTGCCTGGGGGCCTTACAATGAGCAGTTCTTC.

This clonotype was detected only a few times. The V call is TRBV4-3, the J call TRBJ2-2; D uncertain. V lost 3 bases, J lost 7 bases, and 24 bases lay in between. The CDR3 covers 18 residues. Germline lookup yields CDR1 LGHNA and CDR2 YSLEER. CDR3 amino acids: CASSHGMLGSPLDGELFF. CDR3 sequence (DNA): TGCGCCAGCAGCCACGGCATGTTGGGGTCTCCGTTGGACGGGGAGCTGTTTTTT.

This clonotype has a single count. The rearrangement joins TRBV12-3 or TRBV12-4 to TRBJ2-1, with TRBD1 matching over 10 bases. Trimming took 3 bases from V and 0 from J; bases not matched to a gene: 14. This CDR3 has 20 amino acids. CDR3 bases: TGTGCCAGCAGTTTTCCTCGGGGGGGACAGGGGACCAGCTCCTACAATGAGCAGTTCTTC. As protein: CASSFPRGGQGTSSYNEQFF.

V usage is TRBV5-1 and J usage is TRBJ2-2; 7 bases match TRBD1. In germline, CDR1 is SGHRS, CDR2 YFSETQ. The CDR3 totals 17 residues. After removal of 2 bases from V and 5 bases from J, the junction contained 12 bases not matched to a gene. CDR3 nucleotides: TGCGCCAGCAGCTTCGACCTAGATTTACAGGGGACCGGGGAGCTGTTTTTT. This translates into CASSFDLDLQGTGELFF.

The chain has TRBV20-1 and TRBJ1-2; a possible D gene is TRBD1 (5 bases). Germline CDR1 is DFQATT and CDR2 is SNEGSKA (reference sequence). This CDR3 spans 17 amino acids. This chain's CDR3 is CCARDLRDHAIPYGYTF. In nucleotides, the CDR3 is TGCTGCGCTAGAGATCTACGGGACCACGCGATACCCTATGGCTACACCTTC.

This clonotype was counted only a few times. The chain joins TRBV29-1 to TRBJ2-3; the D gene is possibly TRBD2 (6 bases). V lost 6 bases, J lost 3 bases, and 13 bases lay in between. Germline CDR1 and CDR2: SQVTM and ANQGSEA. This CDR3 is 13 amino acids long. CDR3 loop: CSVARGRTDTQYF. The CDR3 DNA is TGCAGCGTCGCCCGGGGGAGAACAGATACGCAGTATTTT.

This chain uses TRBV20-1 with TRBJ2-7; 11 bases are shared with TRBD2. This CDR3 region has 17 residues. V dropped 1 base and J dropped 2; count of bases not matched to a gene: 10. CDR1 DFQATT and CDR2 SNEGSKA come from the germline V gene (reference sequence). The CDR3 reads CSARVASGGSNPYEQYF. CDR3 DNA sequence: TGCAGTGCTAGAGTGGCTAGCGGGGGGTCCAACCCCTACGAGCAGTACTTC.

This clonotype was seen repeatedly, ten times or more. The chain has TRBV9 and TRBJ1-1; TRBD1 might be the D (6 bases). Looked up from germline, CDR1 is SGDLS and CDR2 is YYNGEE. The CDR3 has 15 residues. V was trimmed by 1 base and J by 4 bases, leaving 14 bases between them. In DNA form, the CDR3 reads TGTGCCAGCAGCGTATGGGGGGACACGAGCACTGAAGCTTTCTTT. Its translation: CASSVWGDTSTEAFF.

Only a few counts were recorded for this clonotype. The chain employs TRBV4-2 and TRBJ2-1, with D perhaps matching TRBD1 or TRBD2 (6 bases each). The length of the CDR3 is 15 residues. Looked up from germline, CDR1 is LGHNA and CDR2 is YNFKEQ. Trimming cost V 4 bases and J 6 bases, with 16 bases left between them. CDR3 nucleotide sequence: TGTGCCAGCAGCCGAGAGGGGGGATCTAGCAATGAGCAGTTCTTC. Its translation is CASSREGGSSNEQFF.

The gene calls are TRBV6-6 and TRBJ1-1; no firm D call. The CDR3 spans 13 residues. Germline V gene lookup returns CDR1 MNHNY and CDR2 SVGAGI (reference sequence). Trimming took 9 bases from V and 0 from J, leaving 11 bases between them. CDR3 loop: CASKIIMNTEAFF. The CDR3 bases are TGTGCCAGTAAAATTATAATGAACACTGAAGCTTTCTTT.

The chain joins TRBV28 to TRBJ1-5; no reliable D call. The germline CDR1 and CDR2 sequences are MDHEN and SYDVKM. The CDR3 length is 13 residues. V lost 3 bases and J 8 bases, leaving 11 bases between the germline ends. The CDR3 DNA reads TGTGCCAGCAGTTTCCAGTTAGTGGAGCCCCAGCATTTT. Encoded protein: CASSFQLVEPQHF.

The chain carries TRBV20-1 and TRBJ1-5, with TRBD1 matching 9 bases. The CDR3 is made up of 14 amino acids. In germline, CDR1 is DFQATT, CDR2 SNEGSKA (reference sequence). J lost 8 bases, V lost 6 bases, and 11 bases had no gene match. The CDR3 reads CSAGAGTGWKPQHF. CDR3 nucleotide sequence: TGCAGTGCAGGAGCCGGGACAGGGTGGAAGCCCCAGCATTTT.

The chain couples TRBV11-2 to TRBJ2-2; D is possibly TRBD2 (6 bases). The CDR3 length is 15 residues. The ends were cut back, 1 base at V and 6 bases at J, with 12 bases in the middle. Per the germline V gene, CDR1 is SGHAT and CDR2 is FQNNGV. The CDR3 region has the DNA TGTGCCAGCAGCTTAGGGAGCTGGGAGGCCGGGGAGCTGTTTTTT. Translation gives CASSLGSWEAGELFF.

The chain uses TRBV29-1 and TRBJ2-5; 9 positions match TRBD2. The CDR3 length is 11 residues. CDR1 SQVTM and CDR2 ANQGSEA come from the germline V gene. V gave up 5 bases and J gave up 5 bases; unmatched junction bases: 0. The CDR3 nucleotides read TGCAGCGTTAGCGGGGGGGAGACCCAGTACTTC. Its translation is CSVSGGETQYF.

The chain combines TRBV27 with TRBJ1-1; D is unresolved. Germline V gene sequence: CDR1 MNHEY, CDR2 SMNVEV (reference sequence). The germline V and J ends were trimmed by 6 bases and 6 bases, with 23 bases remaining between them. This CDR3 has 16 residues. CDR3 DNA: TGTGCCAGCAGCACCCTGCCTGGACGAGGAAGCGCTGAAGCTTTCTTT. Its translation: CASSTLPGRGSAEAFF.

This clonotype was detected a few times. This chain uses TRBV10-2 with TRBJ2-5; the match to TRBD2 covers 12 bases. The CDR3 covers 16 residues. Germline CDR1 is WSHSY and CDR2 is SAAADI. Germline trimming cut 5 bases from V and 7 bases from J; bases unmatched to any gene: 11. CDR3 sequence (DNA): TGCGCCAGCAGTTTGACTAGCGGGGGTCCAGAGGGGACCCAGTACTTC. It encodes CASSLTSGGPEGTQYF.

In its sample, this clonotype was seen many times. The rearrangement joins TRBV27 to TRBJ2-7; a possible D gene is TRBD2 (6 bases). There are 16 residues in the CDR3. V lost 6 bases and J lost 0, with 18 bases in between. CDR1 is MNHEY and CDR2 is SMNVEV in the germline V gene (reference sequence). In DNA form, the CDR3 reads TGTGCCAGCAGGTCAAAGGGGACTTCATACTCCTACGAGCAGTACTTC. Translated: CASRSKGTSYSYEQYF.

This clonotype occurred a few times. V is TRBV28 and J is TRBJ1-4, with D maybe TRBD1 (5 bases). Trimming stripped 6 bases from V and 6 bases from J, with 17 bases between. Germline V CDR1 and CDR2: MDHEN, SYDVKM. This CDR3 has 15 residues. DNA for the CDR3: TGTGCCAGCAGCCCCGCTGGGGCAGGAGATGAAAAACTGTTTTTT. It yields the protein CASSPAGAGDEKLFF.

The chain recombines TRBV11-2 with TRBJ2-1, with 9 bases fitting TRBD2. Germline CDR1 is SGHAT and CDR2 is FQNNGV. J gave up 5 bases and V 4 bases, and 6 bases lay outside the gene matches. The CDR3 spans 15 residues. CDR3 sequence reads: CASSSRTSAHNEQFF. DNA of the CDR3: TGTGCCAGCAGCTCCCGGACTAGCGCACACAATGAGCAGTTCTTC.

In DNA form, the CDR3 reads TGCAGCGTTGAAGAATCTCGTCCGAACACTGAAGCTTTCTTT. Translation gives CSVEESRPNTEAFF. The chain uses TRBV29-1 and TRBJ1-1; D call uncertain. CDR3 size: 14 residues. Germline V lookup: CDR1 SQVTM, CDR2 ANQGSEA. V shed 0 bases and J shed 1 base, with 9 bases lying between them. The variable domain in full, with the rest retrieved from reference TRBV29-1 and TRBJ1-1, is SAVISQKPSRDICQRGTSLTIQCQVDSQVTMMFWYRQQPGQSLTLIATANQGSEATYESGFVIDKFPISRPNLTFSTLTVSNMSPEDSSIYLCSVEESRPNTEAFFGQGTRLTVV.

This chain joins TRBV20-1 and TRBJ2-3, with D perhaps TRBD2 (6 bases). The germline V and J ends were trimmed by 3 bases and 1 base, with 11 bases remaining between them. The CDR3 spans 14 residues. Germline CDR1 DFQATT, CDR2 SNEGSKA (reference sequence). The CDR3 sequence is CSASGGSGTDTQYF. The CDR3 nucleotides read TGCAGTGCTAGCGGGGGATCTGGCACAGATACGCAGTATTTT.

This clonotype appeared many times. This chain uses TRBV16 with TRBJ2-1; 7 nucleotides align to TRBD2. This CDR3 is 11 amino acids long. Germline lookup yields CDR1 KGHSY and CDR2 FQNENV. V lost 4 bases and J lost 9; bases outside the gene matches: 0. CDR3 coding DNA: TGTGCCAGCAGCCGGGGGGGTGAGCAGTTCTTC. Residues: CASSRGGEQFF.

In this sample, this clonotype turned up a few times. The V gene is TRBV7-9, the J gene TRBJ2-3; D remains unclear. Germline V lookup: CDR1 SEHNR, CDR2 FQNEAQ (reference sequence). The CDR3 totals 12 residues. The germline V and J ends were trimmed by 6 bases and 5 bases, with 9 bases remaining between them. The CDR3 region has the DNA TGTGCCAGCAGGTCAGCGCTAGATACGCAGTATTTT. Its translation is CASRSALDTQYF.

A few counts support this clonotype. The chain carries TRBV10-3 and TRBJ2-6; 9 bases are a match to TRBD1. This CDR3 has 16 amino acids. Germline trimming cut 10 bases from V and 0 bases from J; bases unmatched to any gene: 7. Germline V gives CDR1 ENHRY, CDR2 SYGVKD. CDR3 loop: CATATGGGSGANVLTF. CDR3 bases: TGTGCCACCGCGACAGGGGGAGGCTCTGGGGCCAACGTCCTGACTTTC.

This clonotype was found a few times. The chain combines TRBV20-1 with TRBJ2-5; D is unresolved. The V gene's germline CDR1 is DFQATT and CDR2 SNEGSKA (reference sequence). The length of the CDR3 is 14 residues. Between the trimmed V and J ends, which lost 0 bases and 5 bases, there was a span of 13 bases. The CDR3 DNA reads as TGCAGTGCTAGAGACAATAAGGGTTCGGAGACCCAGTACTTC. Encoded protein: CSARDNKGSETQYF.

This rearrangement joins TRBV6-5 to TRBJ1-5; D call uncertain. The CDR3 spans 13 residues. V gave up 0 bases and J gave up 3 bases, with 3 bases separating them. CDR1 and CDR2 (germline): MNHEY, SVGAGI. CDR3 in DNA: TGTGCCAGCAGTTACTCACACAATCAGCCCCAGCATTTT. Encoded protein: CASSYSHNQPQHF.

The J gene is TRBJ2-7, the V gene TRBV7-2; no reliable D call. CDR1 and CDR2 from the germline V gene are SGHTA and FQGNSA. Trimming removed 4 bases from V and 2 bases from J, with 12 bases in between. This CDR3 comprises 14 residues. The CDR3 nucleotides read TGTGCCAGCAGCTCAGAACCTGCCACCTACGAGCAGTACTTC. This translates into CASSSEPATYEQYF. The full variable domain, rest sourced from reference TRBV7-2 and TRBJ2-7, is GAGVSQSPSNKVTEKGKDVELRCDPISGHTALYWYRQSLGQGLEFLIYFQGNSAPDKSGLPSDRFSAERTGGSVSTLTIQRTQQEDSAVYLCASSSEPATYEQYFGPGTRLTVT.

The table lists this clonotype with many counts. This chain uses TRBV20-1 with TRBJ2-3; D may be TRBD1 (6 bases). This CDR3 has 13 residues. Germline CDR1 and CDR2: DFQATT and SNEGSKA (reference sequence). Trimming removed 6 bases at V and 2 bases at J, with 12 bases between. The CDR3 loop reads CSAGTTSTDTQYF. In DNA, the CDR3 is TGCAGTGCCGGGACAACCTCCACAGATACGCAGTATTTT.

This clonotype has more than one count but fewer than ten. V is TRBV4-3 and J is TRBJ2-1; 7 bases agree with TRBD2. The germline gives CDR1 LGHNA, CDR2 YSLEER. V lost 0 bases, J lost 8 bases, and 13 bases stayed unmatched. This CDR3 spans 17 amino acids. DNA of the CDR3: TGCGCCAGCAGCCAAGATTGGGTCCGGGGGGAATTTTATGAGCAGTTCTTC. Protein product: CASSQDWVRGEFYEQFF.

The chain joins TRBV12-3 or TRBV12-4 to TRBJ1-5; D not resolved. Trimming stripped 6 bases from V and 0 bases from J, with 12 bases between. This CDR3 contains 15 residues. The CDR3 DNA reads as TGTGCCAGCAGCCTCAGGACTAATAGCAATCAGCCCCAGCATTTT. Its translation is CASSLRTNSNQPQHF.